This T cell receptor (beta chain) is drawn from a study of blood T cell repertoires in COVID-19. The CDR3 runs to 17 residues. V shed 0 bases, J shed 6 bases, and the junction held 11 bases outside the gene matches. CDR1 is SGDLS and CDR2 is YYNGEE in the germline V gene. The assay was immunoSEQ multiplex PCR, and TCRdb's table has in-frame clones only and misses some. The repertoire includes around 100,000 clones, roughly 85% of them detected once, and 2.1% sits in the top ten. This clone was picked up a small number of times. Sequencing was done on a sample of peripheral blood. This sequence originates from a human donor in a cohort sampled during active COVID-19. The J gene is TRBJ2-1, the V gene TRBV9, with 8 bases lining up with TRBD2. CDR3 coding DNA: TGTGCCAGCAGCGTAGACTCGCGAGCGGGAGAGGGCAATGAGCAGTTCTTC. Its protein is CASSVDSRAGEGNEQFF. The variable domain in full, completed from reference TRBV9 and TRBJ2-1, reads DSGVTQTPKHLITATGQRVTLRCSPRSGDLSVYWYQQSLDQGLQFLIQYYNGEERAKGNILERFSAQQFPDLHSELNLSSLELGDSALYFCASSVDSRAGEGNEQFFGPGTRLTVL.